These 2 T cell receptor beta chains were sequenced from one sample in a study of PD-1 blockade in classical Hodgkin lymphoma. Time point here: cycle 4 day 1 (C4D1), after 5 to 7 weeks of nivolumab. All patients experienced relapse after autologous stem cell transplantation, and brentuximab vedotin exposure was variable. This table comes from immunoSEQ multiplex PCR, and its TCRdb copy is limited to in-frame clones, with some not included. The table includes about 39,000 clones, around 80% detected once. Sequences were derived from peripheral blood mononuclear cells (PBMCs), sampled before the fourth cycle of nivolumab. Every receptor here comes from a human donor with classical Hodgkin lymphoma.

The J gene is TRBJ2-5, the V gene TRBV5-4; TRBD2 matches at 15 bases. The CDR3 extends over 17 amino acids. In germline, CDR1 is SGHNT, CDR2 YYREEE (reference sequence). With V trimmed by 4 bases and J by 5 bases, 9 bases remained unmatched. CDR3 amino acids: CASSPGLAGGRGETQYF. Here the CDR3 DNA reads TGTGCCAGCAGCCCCGGACTAGCGGGGGGGCGGGGGGAGACCCAGTACTTC.

The V call is TRBV29-1, the J call TRBJ2-2; a weak D match, TRBD2 (7 bases). Per the germline V gene, CDR1 is SQVTM and CDR2 is ANQGSEA. The V end was cut by 4 bases, the J end by 4 bases, with 13 bases between. The CDR3 extends over 14 amino acids. CDR3 in DNA: TGCAGCGTTGTTGCGGGGGCGAGCACCGGGGAGCTGTTTTTT. Residues: CSVVAGASTGELFF.